The entry below describes one T cell receptor (beta chain). The data stem from a study of blood T cell repertoires in COVID-19. Background on the study: COVID-19 samples, acute and convalescent, were from the United States, Italy and Spain. PBMCs, B-cell-depleted T cells, or T cells were the source of the cDNA or gDNA that made up the material.

The CDR3 runs 19 residues. CDR1 is SGHVS and CDR2 is FNYEAQ in the germline V gene. V shed 0 bases, J shed 3 bases, and the junction held 17 bases outside the gene matches. The authors' processing: By means of reference gene primer amplification, nucleated cell counts were estimated. Generated by immunoSEQ multiplex PCR, the TCRdb table keeps only in-frame clones and is missing some. V, J and clone size derive from that table, while D and trimming were established from the DNA sequence. The sample includes about 330,000 clones, about 82% of them seen just once. The origin of this receptor is a woman in her 50s with acute or convalescent COVID-19. The chain couples TRBV7-6 to TRBJ2-7, with TRBD2 matching 7 bases. Material: peripheral blood. CDR3 amino acids: CASSLAPDLWEGPNYEQYF. CDR3 DNA: TGTGCCAGCAGCTTAGCCCCCGACTTATGGGAGGGCCCAAACTACGAGCAGTACTTC.